This TCR beta chain was retrieved from a study of blood T cell repertoires in COVID-19. The table lists this clone with a few counts. Assay used: immunoSEQ multiplex PCR; TCRdb lists only in-frame clones, some missing. Of under 200,000 clones listed, around four fifths were seen once; the top ten hold 9.1%. Unmatched junction bases numbered 8, after V lost 2 bases and J lost 6 bases. The CDR3 loop spans 15 amino acids. From germline, CDR1 is MNHEY and CDR2 SVGEGT. The chain links TRBV6-2 or TRBV6-3 to TRBJ1-1; TRBD1 agrees at 8 bases. The sequence was obtained from a woman aged 80 or older with active or convalescent COVID-19. The sequenced material came from peripheral blood. The CDR3 DNA follows: TGTGCCAGCAGTTACCGGGGACAGGCGAGGGCTGAAGCTTTCTTT. Encoded protein: CASSYRGQARAEAFF.